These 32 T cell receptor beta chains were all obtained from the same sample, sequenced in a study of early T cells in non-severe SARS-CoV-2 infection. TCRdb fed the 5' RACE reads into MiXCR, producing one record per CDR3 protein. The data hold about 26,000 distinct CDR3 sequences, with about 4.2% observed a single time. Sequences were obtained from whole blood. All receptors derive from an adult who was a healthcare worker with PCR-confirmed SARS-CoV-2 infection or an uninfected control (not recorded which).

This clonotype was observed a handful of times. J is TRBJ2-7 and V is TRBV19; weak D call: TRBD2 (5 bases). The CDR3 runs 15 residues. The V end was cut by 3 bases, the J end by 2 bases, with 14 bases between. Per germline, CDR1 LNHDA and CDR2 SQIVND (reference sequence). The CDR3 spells CASSIFSGVTYEQYF. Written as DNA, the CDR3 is TGTGCCAGTAGTATCTTTTCCGGGGTGACCTACGAGCAGTACTTC.

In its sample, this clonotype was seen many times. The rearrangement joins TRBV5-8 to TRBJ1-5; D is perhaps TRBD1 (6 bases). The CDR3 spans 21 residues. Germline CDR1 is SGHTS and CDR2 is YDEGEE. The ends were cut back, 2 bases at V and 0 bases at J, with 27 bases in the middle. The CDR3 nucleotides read TGTGCCAGCAGCTTCAGGTTGGAACGGCAGGGGTCCCGACCTAGCAATCAGCCCCAGCATTTT. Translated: CASSFRLERQGSRPSNQPQHF.

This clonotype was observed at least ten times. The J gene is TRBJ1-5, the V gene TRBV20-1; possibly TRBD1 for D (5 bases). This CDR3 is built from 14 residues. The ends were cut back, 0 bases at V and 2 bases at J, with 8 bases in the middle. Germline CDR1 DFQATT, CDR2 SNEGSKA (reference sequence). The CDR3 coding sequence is TGCAGTGCTAGAGACGGGGGTGGCAATCAGCCCCAGCATTTT. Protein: CSARDGGGNQPQHF.

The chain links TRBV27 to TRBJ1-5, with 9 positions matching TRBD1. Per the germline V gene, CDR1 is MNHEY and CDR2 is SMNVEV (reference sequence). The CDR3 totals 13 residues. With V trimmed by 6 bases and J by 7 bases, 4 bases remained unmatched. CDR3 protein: CASRGTGYQPQHF. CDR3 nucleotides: TGTGCCAGCAGGGGGACAGGGTACCAGCCCCAGCATTTT.

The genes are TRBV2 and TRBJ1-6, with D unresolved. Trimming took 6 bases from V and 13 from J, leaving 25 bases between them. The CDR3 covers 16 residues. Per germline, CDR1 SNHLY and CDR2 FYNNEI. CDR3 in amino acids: CASSQRTVMTIRPLHF. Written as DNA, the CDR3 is TGTGCCAGCAGCCAGAGGACGGTTATGACTATACGGCCCCTCCACTTT.

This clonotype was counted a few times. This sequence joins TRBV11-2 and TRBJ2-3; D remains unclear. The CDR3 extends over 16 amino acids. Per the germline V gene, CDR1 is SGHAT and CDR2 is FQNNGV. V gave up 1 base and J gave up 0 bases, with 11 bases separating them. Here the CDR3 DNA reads TGTGCCAGCAGCTTAGGATTGGGATCTAGCACAGATACGCAGTATTTT. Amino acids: CASSLGLGSSTDTQYF.

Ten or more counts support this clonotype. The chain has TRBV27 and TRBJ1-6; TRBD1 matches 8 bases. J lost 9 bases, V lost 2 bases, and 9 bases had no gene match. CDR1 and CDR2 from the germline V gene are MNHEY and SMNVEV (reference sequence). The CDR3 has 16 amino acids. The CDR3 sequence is CASSLQPRTGLSPLHF. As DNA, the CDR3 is TGTGCCAGCAGTTTACAGCCCAGGACAGGGCTTTCACCCCTCCACTTT.

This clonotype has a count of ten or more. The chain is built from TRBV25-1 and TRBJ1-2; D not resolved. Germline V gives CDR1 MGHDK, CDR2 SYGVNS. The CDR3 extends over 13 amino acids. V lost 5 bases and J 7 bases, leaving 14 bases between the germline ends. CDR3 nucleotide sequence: TGTGCCAGCAGTCCCCCGTCAGCAGGTGGCTACACCTTC. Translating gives CASSPPSAGGYTF.

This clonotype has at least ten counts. The CDR3 reads CASSLGVAPLHF. In nucleotides, the CDR3 is TGTGCCAGCAGTTTAGGGGTAGCACCCCTCCACTTT. The chain has TRBV6-2 or TRBV6-3 and TRBJ1-6; TRBD1 might be the D (5 bases). Trimming stripped 4 bases from V and 11 bases from J, with 9 bases between. The CDR3 contains 12 residues. In germline, CDR1 is MNHEY, CDR2 SVGEGT.

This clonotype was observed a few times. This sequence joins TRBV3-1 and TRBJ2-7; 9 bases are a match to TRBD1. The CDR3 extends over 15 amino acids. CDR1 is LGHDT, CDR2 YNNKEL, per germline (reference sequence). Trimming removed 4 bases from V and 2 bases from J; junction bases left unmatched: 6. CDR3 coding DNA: TGTGCCAGCAGCCGACTCCGGGACAGGGCCTACGAGCAGTACTTC. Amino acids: CASSRLRDRAYEQYF.

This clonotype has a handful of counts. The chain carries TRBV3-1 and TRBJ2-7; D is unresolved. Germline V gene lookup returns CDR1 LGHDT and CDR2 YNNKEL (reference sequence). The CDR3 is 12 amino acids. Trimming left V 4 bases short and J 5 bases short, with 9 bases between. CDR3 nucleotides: TGTGCCAGCAGCCGTCTGGGAAACGAGCAGTACTTC. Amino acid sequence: CASSRLGNEQYF.

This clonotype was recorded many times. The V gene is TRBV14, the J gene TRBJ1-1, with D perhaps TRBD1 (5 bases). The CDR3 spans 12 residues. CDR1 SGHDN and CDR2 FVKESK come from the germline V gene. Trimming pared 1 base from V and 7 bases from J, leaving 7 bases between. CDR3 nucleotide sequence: TGTGCCAGCAGCCAAGTCGGGGGTGAAGCTTTCTTT. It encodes CASSQVGGEAFF.

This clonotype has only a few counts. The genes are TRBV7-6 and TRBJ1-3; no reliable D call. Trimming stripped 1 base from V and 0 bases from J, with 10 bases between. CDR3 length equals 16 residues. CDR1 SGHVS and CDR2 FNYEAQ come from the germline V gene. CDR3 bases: TGTGCCAGCAGCTTAGTGGCAGGAAGCTCTGGAAACACCATATATTTT. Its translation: CASSLVAGSSGNTIYF. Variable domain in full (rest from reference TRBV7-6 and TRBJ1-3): GAGVSQSPRYKVTKRGQDVALRCDPISGHVSLYWYRQALGQGPEFLTYFNYEAQQDKSGLPNDRFSAERPEGSISTLTIQRTEQRDSAMYRCASSLVAGSSGNTIYFGEGSWLTVV.

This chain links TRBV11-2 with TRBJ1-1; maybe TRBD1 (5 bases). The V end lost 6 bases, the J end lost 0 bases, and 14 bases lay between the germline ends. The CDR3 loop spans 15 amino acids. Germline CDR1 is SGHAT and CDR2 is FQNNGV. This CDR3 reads CASSGGGSMNTEAFF. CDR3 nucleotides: TGTGCCAGCAGTGGGGGAGGGTCAATGAACACTGAAGCTTTCTTT.

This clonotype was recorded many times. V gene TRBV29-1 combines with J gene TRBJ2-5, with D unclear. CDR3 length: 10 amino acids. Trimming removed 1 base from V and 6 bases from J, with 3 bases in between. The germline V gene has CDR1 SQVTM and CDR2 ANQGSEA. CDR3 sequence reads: CSVEAQTQYF. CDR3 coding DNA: TGCAGCGTTGAAGCGCAGACCCAGTACTTC. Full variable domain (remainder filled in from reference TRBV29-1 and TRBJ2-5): SAVISQKPSRDICQRGTSLTIQCQVDSQVTMMFWYRQQPGQSLTLIATANQGSEATYESGFVIDKFPISRPNLTFSTLTVSNMSPEDSSIYLCSVEAQTQYFGPGTRLLVL.

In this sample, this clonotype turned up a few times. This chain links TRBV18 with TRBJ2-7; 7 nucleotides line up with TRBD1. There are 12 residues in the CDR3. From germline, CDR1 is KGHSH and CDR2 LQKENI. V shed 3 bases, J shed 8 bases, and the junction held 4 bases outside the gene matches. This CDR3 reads CASSPDRSKQYF. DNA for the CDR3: TGTGCCAGCTCACCGGACAGGAGTAAGCAGTACTTC.

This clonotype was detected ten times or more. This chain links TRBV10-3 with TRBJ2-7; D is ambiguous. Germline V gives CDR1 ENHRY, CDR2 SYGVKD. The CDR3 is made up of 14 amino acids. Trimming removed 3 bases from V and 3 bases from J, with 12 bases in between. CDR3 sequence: CAISEKQENYEQYF. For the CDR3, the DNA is TGTGCCATCAGTGAAAAACAAGAGAACTACGAGCAGTACTTC.

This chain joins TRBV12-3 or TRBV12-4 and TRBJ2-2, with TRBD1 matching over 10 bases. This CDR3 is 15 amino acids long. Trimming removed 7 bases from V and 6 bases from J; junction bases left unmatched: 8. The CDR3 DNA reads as TGTGCCAGCAAACCCCGAGGGACAGGGGCCGGGGAGCTGTTTTTT. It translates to CASKPRGTGAGELFF.

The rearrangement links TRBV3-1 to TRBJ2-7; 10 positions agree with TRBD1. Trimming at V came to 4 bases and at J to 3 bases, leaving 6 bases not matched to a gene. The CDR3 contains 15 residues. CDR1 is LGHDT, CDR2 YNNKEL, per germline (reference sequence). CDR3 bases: TGTGCCAGCAGCCCCAGGGACAGGGGATACTACGAGCAGTACTTC. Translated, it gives CASSPRDRGYYEQYF.

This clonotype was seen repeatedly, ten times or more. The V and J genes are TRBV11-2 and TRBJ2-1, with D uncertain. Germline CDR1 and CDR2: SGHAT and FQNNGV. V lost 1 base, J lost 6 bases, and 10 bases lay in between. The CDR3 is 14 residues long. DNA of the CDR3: TGTGCCAGCAGCTTAGTTCTGGTTCCCAATGAGCAGTTCTTC. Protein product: CASSLVLVPNEQFF.

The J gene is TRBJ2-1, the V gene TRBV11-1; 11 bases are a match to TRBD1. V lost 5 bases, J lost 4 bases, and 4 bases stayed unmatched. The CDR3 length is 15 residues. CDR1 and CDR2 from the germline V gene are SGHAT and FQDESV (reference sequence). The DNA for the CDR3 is TGTGCCAGCAGCGCGGACAGGGGGCGGTACAATGAGCAGTTCTTC. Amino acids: CASSADRGRYNEQFF. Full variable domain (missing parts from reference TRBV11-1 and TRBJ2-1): EAEVAQSPRYKITEKSQAVAFWCDPISGHATLYWYRQILGQGPELLVQFQDESVVDDSQLPKDRFSAERLKGVDSTLKIQPAELGDSAMYLCASSADRGRYNEQFFGPGTRLTVL.

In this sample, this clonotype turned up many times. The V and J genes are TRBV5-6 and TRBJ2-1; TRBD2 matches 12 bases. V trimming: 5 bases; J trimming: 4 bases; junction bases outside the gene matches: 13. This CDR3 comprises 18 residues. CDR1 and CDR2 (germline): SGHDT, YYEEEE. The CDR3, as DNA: TGTGCCAGCAGGGAGTTAAGGACTAGCGGGGCGTTTTACAATGAGCAGTTCTTC. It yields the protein CASRELRTSGAFYNEQFF.

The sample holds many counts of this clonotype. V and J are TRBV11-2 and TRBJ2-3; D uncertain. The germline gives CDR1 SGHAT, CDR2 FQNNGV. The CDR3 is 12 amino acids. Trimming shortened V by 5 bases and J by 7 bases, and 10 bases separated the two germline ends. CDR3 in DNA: TGTGCCAGCAGCCCGAACCCCTATACGCAGTATTTT. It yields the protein CASSPNPYTQYF.

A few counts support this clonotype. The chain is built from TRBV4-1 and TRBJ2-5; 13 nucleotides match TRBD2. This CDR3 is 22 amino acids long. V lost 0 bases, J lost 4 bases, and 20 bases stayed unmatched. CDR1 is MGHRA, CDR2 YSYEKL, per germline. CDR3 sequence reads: CASSQDPTGPGLAGLGTETQYF. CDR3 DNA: TGCGCCAGCAGCCAAGATCCGACCGGACCGGGACTAGCGGGACTGGGGACAGAGACCCAGTACTTC.

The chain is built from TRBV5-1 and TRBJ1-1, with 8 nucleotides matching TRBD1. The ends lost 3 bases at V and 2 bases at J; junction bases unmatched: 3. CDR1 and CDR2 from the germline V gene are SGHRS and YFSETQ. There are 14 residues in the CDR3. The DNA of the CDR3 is TGCGCCAGCAGCTCCGGACAGGGCAACACTGAAGCTTTCTTT. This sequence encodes CASSSGQGNTEAFF.

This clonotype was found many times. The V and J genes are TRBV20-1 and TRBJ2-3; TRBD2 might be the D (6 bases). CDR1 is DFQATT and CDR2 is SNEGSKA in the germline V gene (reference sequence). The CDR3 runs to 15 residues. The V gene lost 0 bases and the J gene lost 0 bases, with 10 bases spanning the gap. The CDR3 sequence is CSARDREWSTDTQYF. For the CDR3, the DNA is TGCAGTGCTAGAGATCGGGAGTGGAGCACAGATACGCAGTATTTT.

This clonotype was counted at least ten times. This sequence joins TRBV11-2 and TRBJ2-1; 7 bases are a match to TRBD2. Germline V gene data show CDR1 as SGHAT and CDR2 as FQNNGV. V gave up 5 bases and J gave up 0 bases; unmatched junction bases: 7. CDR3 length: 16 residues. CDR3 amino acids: CASSPMTSSSYNEQFF. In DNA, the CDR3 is TGTGCCAGCAGCCCTATGACTAGCAGCTCCTACAATGAGCAGTTCTTC.

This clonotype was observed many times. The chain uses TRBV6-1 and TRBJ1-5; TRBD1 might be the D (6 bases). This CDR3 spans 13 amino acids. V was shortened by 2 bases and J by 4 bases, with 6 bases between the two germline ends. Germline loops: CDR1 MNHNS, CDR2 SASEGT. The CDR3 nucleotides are TGTGCCAGCAGTGAAACAGGGAATCAGCCCCAGCATTTT. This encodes CASSETGNQPQHF.

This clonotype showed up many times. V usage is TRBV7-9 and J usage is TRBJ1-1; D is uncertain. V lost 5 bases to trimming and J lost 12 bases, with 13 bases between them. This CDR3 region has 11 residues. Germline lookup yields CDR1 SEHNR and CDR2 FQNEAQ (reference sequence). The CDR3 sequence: CASSLGSYTFF. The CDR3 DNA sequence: TGTGCCAGCAGCCTCGGCAGCTACACTTTCTTT.

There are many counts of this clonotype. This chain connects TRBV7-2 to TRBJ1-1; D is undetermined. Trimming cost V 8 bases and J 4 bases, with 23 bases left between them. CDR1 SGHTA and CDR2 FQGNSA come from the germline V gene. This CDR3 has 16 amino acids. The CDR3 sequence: CASPKPGRKRSTEAFF. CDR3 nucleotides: TGTGCCAGCCCTAAACCGGGCCGTAAAAGGAGCACTGAAGCTTTCTTT.

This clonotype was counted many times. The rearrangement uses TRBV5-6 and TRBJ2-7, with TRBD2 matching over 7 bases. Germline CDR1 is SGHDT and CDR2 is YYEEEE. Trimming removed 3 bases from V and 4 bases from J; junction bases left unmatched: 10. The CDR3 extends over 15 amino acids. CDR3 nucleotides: TGTGCCAGCAGCTGGTCGGGCGGGAGCGGTTACGAGCAGTACTTC. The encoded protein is CASSWSGGSGYEQYF.

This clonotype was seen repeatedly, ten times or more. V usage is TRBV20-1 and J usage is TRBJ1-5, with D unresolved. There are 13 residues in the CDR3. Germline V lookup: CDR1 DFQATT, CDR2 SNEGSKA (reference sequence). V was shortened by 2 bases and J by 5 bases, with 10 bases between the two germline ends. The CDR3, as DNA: TGCAGTGCTAGATCCGATCTTGATCAGCCCCAGCATTTT. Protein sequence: CSARSDLDQPQHF.